This T cell receptor (beta chain) was obtained from a study of blood T cell repertoires in COVID-19. On the study more broadly: Sites across the United States, Italy and Spain contributed samples from acute and convalescent COVID-19. Sources were T cells, B-cell-depleted T cells, or PBMCs; the material itself was cDNA or gDNA.

Per the authors' pipeline: Amplification with reference gene primers provided the estimates of nucleated cell counts. The repertoire was sequenced with immunoSEQ multiplex PCR; TCRdb's copy has only in-frame clones and lacks some. For V, J and clone size, that table is used; D and trimming come from the DNA. In the table there are roughly 98,000 clones, 82% of which are singletons. Sequenced: peripheral blood. The receptor's source is a man aged 65 to 79 with active or convalescent COVID-19.

Written as DNA, the CDR3 is TGTGCCAGCAGTGATGCTCAGGGTGGGGAGCTGTTTTTT. It codes for CASSDAQGGELFF. The chain uses TRBV6-4 and TRBJ2-2; the D gene is possibly TRBD1 (5 bases). Germline V gene sequence: CDR1 MRHNA, CDR2 SNTAGT. CDR3 length equals 13 residues. Between the trimmed V and J ends, which lost 3 bases and 8 bases, there was a span of 10 bases.